This TCR beta chain stems from a study of shared clonotypes between healthy human individuals (dated by TCRdb to the early 2020s). Describing the broader study: Two women and a few men aged 18 to 49 years were included in the cohort. For each donor, CD4 naive and CD4 memory were each given three plates, CD8 naive was given two plates, and CD8 memory was given one plate. The study deeply sequenced blood TCR repertoires of five healthy adults to estimate repertoire size and the extent of clonotype sharing between individuals. Libraries were prepared and TCR repertoires were sequenced by different laboratories using diverse techniques, in order to increase sequencing depth and limit assay-specific biases. Leukapheresis yielded between about 0.9 and 9 billion PBMCs per donor. Summary of the overall study and its limitations: Approximately 5% of naive CD4, 3% to 4% of naive CD8, about 2.1% of memory CD4, and 0.35% to 0.5% of memory CD8 clonotypes were shared across several donors. Pairwise subsampling indicated that sequencing depth was expected to affect the degree of clonotype sharing among donors. Only blood was sampled, and tissue TCR repertoires likely differ from those in blood. Larger estimated clonotype richness was generally found for naive subsets than for memory subsets. Even with the large sequencing depth, rarefaction of the sorted-subset datasets indicated that sequencing was incomplete. Because the study included only a small number of donors, the genetic and exposure-history diversity represented was limited. Clonotypes shared by all four sorted-subset donors showed higher generation probabilities than non-shared clonotypes.

On this clone: Its antigen is currently not known. Base qualities are missing; no much larger clone stands one base away.

CD8 naive samples were obtained by positive selection for CCR7 among CD45RO-negative cells, yielding a CD45RA+CCR7+ population from which TemRA cells were excluded. Donors were healthy HIV-negative adults with no recently reported acute infections or vaccinations. Every donor was a Caucasian adult living in Nashville, Tennessee, USA. Blood was collected by leukapheresis, and PBMCs were isolated by Ficoll-Histopaque density gradient centrifugation and then cryopreserved in liquid nitrogen vapor phase. Analytical flow cytometry was used to check the purity and quantity of each magnetically sorted T cell population. Genomic DNA was isolated from every sorted fraction and measured by UV absorbance on a Nanodrop 2000c. The CDR3 has 15 amino acids, counting the end cysteine and phenylalanine. This entry keeps only the CDR3 DNA: 45 bases, framed from base 1. V is cut by 4 bases and J by 1 base, and the space between the germline ends is 15 bases. The germline V gene specifies SGHTS as CDR1 and YDEGEE as CDR2.

Using the deep immunoSEQ assay, multiplex PCR amplified TCR CDR3 regions from genomic DNA. Extracted genomic DNA from each cell subset was spread evenly across all wells of several immunoSEQ 96-well plates, with each plate serving as a replicate. For sorted subsets, roughly 200 ng of genomic DNA, equivalent to some 30,000 T cell genomes, went into each replicate PCR. Purified libraries were quantified with a Qubit 3.0 fluorometer, sized on a Bioanalyzer 2100, and re-quantified with the KAPA Library Quantification kit. Every immunoSEQ 96-well plate was sequenced on a separate single-read 150-cycle Illumina NextSeq 550 flow cell. On the authors' methods: Because only junctional sequences without quality scores were contained in the immunoSEQ output, filtering matching that applied to full-length reads could not be performed. Sequences were annotated with PyIR, a Python wrapper for IgBLAST v1.9, using IMGT germline references to assign V/J genes and CDR3. Reads were removed for weak V/J assignments (E-value above 1e-6), missing CDR3, stop codons, out-of-frame junctions, or ambiguous translated residues. V3J clonotypes were defined as sequences sharing an identical inferred V gene, J gene, and CDR3 amino acid sequence. The percentage overlap between two repertoires was calculated by dividing the number of shared unique clonotypes by the size of the smaller repertoire. RTK rarefaction, the Chao1 estimator, and Recon v2.1 estimates of unobserved clonotypes were used to assess repertoire richness. Generation probabilities for all TCRbeta clonotypes obtained by the gDNA method from several donors were computed using OLGA. In TCRdb, the immuneACCESS table is reduced to in-frame sequences with V and J assigned. These tables do not hold every clone; where another copy was compared, an unresolved V gene accounts for under half, and the others remain unexplained. From that table come the V and J calls and clone size; the DNA was used to work out D and trimming. Recorded for this sample are around 2,000,000 clones; roughly 94% of them occurred a single time. Roughly 1.2% of the sample goes to the ten largest clones.

The specimen was naive CD8+ T cells sorted from blood. The cell subset or site label of this sample denotes: CD45RA+CCR7+. The clonotype comes from a man aged 18 to 30 in good health. The chain is assembled from TRBV5-8 and TRBJ2-7, and possibly TRBD1, on 6 matching bases. CDR3 sequence: CASSGWTEGSYEQYF. The nucleotide sequence reads as follows: TGTGCCAGCAGCGGGTGGACAGAAGGGTCCTACGAGCAGTACTTC.